This is a list of T cell receptor beta chains from one sample in a study of CD4+ T cells in melanoma. Here immunoSEQ multiplex PCR was the method, and the copy in TCRdb shows in-frame clones only, minus some. The sample carries several thousand clones, under 65% recorded once. The sequenced sample consisted of cells from a culture (not recorded whether cultured in vitro). These receptors all come from a human donor with melanoma. Both conserved end residues are part of each CDR3. D genes are given only for firm matches. Where a row states a size, it is once, few, many or the class of an expanded clone; other rows omit it.

J gene	V gene	D gene	clone size	CDR3 protein	CDR3 DNA
TRBJ1-5	TRBV7-9	.	.	CASSLGSGNQPQHF	TGTGCCAGCAGCTTAGGCAGTGGCAATCAGCCCCAGCATTTT
TRBJ2-5	TRBV9	.	.	CASSDLRFWGQETQYF	TGTGCCAGCAGTGACCTTAGGTTCTGGGGGCAAGAGACCCAGTACTTC
TRBJ1-1	TRBV2	.	.	CASSAGNTEAFF	TGTGCCAGCAGTGCGGGGAACACTGAAGCTTTCTTT
TRBJ2-1	TRBV5-6	.	few	CASSLGGTTYNEQFF	TGTGCCAGCAGCTTGGGGGGGACCACGTACAATGAGCAGTTCTTC
TRBJ1-1	TRBV18	.	.	CASQFGRLNTEAFF	TGTGCCAGCCAATTTGGACGGTTGAACACTGAAGCTTTCTTT
TRBJ2-1	TRBV6-5	TRBD1	once	CASSSQGAGNEQFF	TGTGCCAGCAGTTCACAGGGGGCAGGGAATGAGCAGTTCTTC
TRBJ2-2	TRBV4-3	TRBD2	.	CASSHFLAGGSGELFF	TGCGCCAGCAGCCATTTTTTAGCGGGGGGATCCGGGGAGCTGTTTTTT
TRBJ2-7	TRBV6-2/TRBV6-3	.	.	CASTPGTPYYEQYF	TGTGCCAGCACCCCCGGGACACCCTACTACGAGCAGTACTTC
TRBJ1-5	TRBV27	.	.	CASRGSVYSNQPQHF	TGTGCCAGCAGGGGGTCGGTGTATAGCAATCAGCCCCAGCATTTT
TRBJ2-3	TRBV29-1	.	few	CSVWGAPLTDTQYF	TGCAGCGTTTGGGGGGCCCCTCTCACAGATACGCAGTATTTT
TRBJ2-7	TRBV28	TRBD1	few	CASSAGQGYEQYF	TGTGCCAGCAGTGCGGGACAGGGCTACGAGCAGTACTTC
TRBJ2-7	TRBV6-1	.	.	CASSEARSVRQNYEQYF	TGTGCCAGCAGTGAAGCGAGGAGTGTAAGGCAAAACTACGAGCAGTACTTC
TRBJ1-3	TRBV15	.	few	CATSRAPGVRGNTIYF	TGTGCCACCAGCAGGGCCCCAGGGGTTCGTGGAAACACCATATATTTT
TRBJ1-2	TRBV4-2	TRBD1	.	CASSHILAAGQDHYGYTF	TGTGCCAGCAGCCACATTTTGGCGGCGGGACAGGACCACTATGGCTACACCTTC
TRBJ1-1	TRBV28	.	.	CASSLPLEGGLPEAFF	TGTGCCAGCAGTTTACCCCTGGAAGGGGGTTTACCTGAAGCTTTCTTT
TRBJ1-2	TRBV6-6	.	.	CASSYGIGDPHGYTF	TGTGCCAGCAGTTACGGTATCGGGGACCCTCATGGCTACACCTTC
TRBJ2-5	TRBV28	TRBD2	.	CASSTSGGQETQYF	TGTGCCAGCAGCACTTCGGGGGGGCAAGAGACCCAGTACTTC
TRBJ2-7	TRBV9	.	medium-sized	CASSVEGSYEQYF	TGTGCCAGCAGCGTAGAAGGTTCCTACGAGCAGTACTTC
TRBJ2-1	TRBV9	TRBD1	.	CASSPEGASYNEQFF	TGTGCCAGCAGCCCCGAGGGGGCCTCCTACAATGAGCAGTTCTTC
TRBJ2-2	TRBV24-1	TRBD1	.	CATSDTGTGPRSRELFF	TGTGCCACCAGTGATACCGGGACAGGACCCAGGTCCCGGGAGCTGTTTTTT
TRBJ2-1	TRBV5-6	TRBD1	.	CASSFGDRAYNEQFF	TGTGCCAGCAGCTTTGGGGACAGGGCCTACAATGAGCAGTTCTTC
TRBJ1-2	TRBV12-5	TRBD1	once	CASGEGGTGAGYTF	TGTGCTAGTGGTGAAGGTGGGACAGGGGCCGGCTACACCTTC
TRBJ2-7	TRBV7-2	TRBD2	.	CASSLQGLAGRLHEQYF	TGTGCCAGCAGCCTCCAAGGACTAGCAGGACGCCTCCACGAGCAGTACTTC
TRBJ1-5	TRBV30	.	.	CAWSPQGNQPQHF	TGTGCCTGGAGTCCACAAGGCAATCAGCCCCAGCATTTT
TRBJ1-1	TRBV7-6	.	.	CASSGDTNTEAFF	TGTGCCAGCAGTGGGGACACGAACACTGAAGCTTTCTTT
TRBJ1-6	TRBV30	.	.	CAWSVRSLRLGALHF	TGTGCCTGGAGTGTACGCTCCCTACGCCTTGGGGCCCTCCACTTT
TRBJ1-5	TRBV27	.	.	CASRAGNQPQHF	TGTGCCAGCAGGGCAGGGAATCAGCCCCAGCATTTT
TRBJ1-3	TRBV21-1	.	once	CASSTGTVSSGNTIYF	TGTGCCAGCAGCACCGGGACAGTTAGCTCTGGAAACACCATATATTTT
TRBJ2-2	TRBV7-9	.	.	CASSWGRLNTGELFF	TGTGCCAGCAGCTGGGGACGCCTGAACACCGGGGAGCTGTTTTTT
TRBJ2-7	TRBV9	.	.	CASSVGKGSYEQYF	TGTGCCAGCAGCGTAGGAAAAGGGTCCTACGAGCAGTACTTC
TRBJ2-7	TRBV19	TRBD1	.	CASSAEYRDRGLEQYF	TGTGCCAGTAGTGCAGAATACCGGGACAGGGGCCTCGAGCAGTACTTC
TRBJ2-3	TRBV5-1	.	.	CASSLGGVRNTQYF	TGCGCCAGCAGCTTGGGGGGGGTAAGAAATACGCAGTATTTT
TRBJ2-7	TRBV18	TRBD1	.	CASSFGQGSYEQYF	TGTGCCAGCTCGTTTGGACAGGGCTCCTACGAGCAGTACTTC
TRBJ2-7	TRBV5-1	TRBD2	.	CASSLELAGGDEQYF	TGCGCCAGCAGCTTGGAACTAGCGGGGGGGGACGAGCAGTACTTC
TRBJ2-7	TRBV14	TRBD1	medium-sized	CASSPGTGGPYEQYF	TGTGCCAGCAGCCCCGGGACAGGGGGCCCCTACGAGCAGTACTTC
TRBJ2-1	TRBV5-1	.	medium-sized	CASSWNSNNEQFF	TGCGCCAGCAGCTGGAACAGCAACAATGAGCAGTTCTTC
TRBJ1-2	TRBV20-1	.	.	CSARGGDGYTF	TGCAGTGCAAGGGGGGGGGATGGCTACACCTTC
TRBJ2-5	TRBV11-2	TRBD1	.	CASSSRDRGRLETQYF	TGTGCCAGCAGCTCCCGGGACAGGGGCCGTTTGGAGACCCAGTACTTC
TRBJ1-1	TRBV2	.	.	CASISIARANTEAFF	TGTGCCAGCATCTCGATAGCTAGGGCGAACACTGAAGCTTTCTTT
TRBJ1-5	TRBV9	TRBD1	.	CASSGTGANQPQHF	TGTGCCAGCAGCGGGACAGGGGCCAATCAGCCCCAGCATTTT
TRBJ1-2	TRBV5-1	TRBD1	few	CASSLEGQGMDGYTF	TGCGCCAGCAGCTTGGAGGGACAGGGCATGGACGGCTACACCTTC
TRBJ2-1	TRBV27	.	.	CASSTYNEQFF	TGTGCCAGCAGTACATACAATGAGCAGTTCTTC
TRBJ2-5	TRBV15	.	.	CATSRGTSKETQYF	TGTGCCACCAGCAGAGGGACATCAAAAGAGACCCAGTACTTC
TRBJ1-2	TRBV5-5	.	.	CASSAGLNYGYTF	TGTGCCAGCAGCGCGGGGCTTAACTATGGCTACACCTTC
TRBJ1-4	TRBV13	TRBD1	once	CASSAQLDRDREKLFF	TGTGCCAGCAGCGCCCAATTAGACAGGGATCGGGAAAAACTGTTTTTT
TRBJ2-3	TRBV20-1	.	.	CSASSGERATDTQYF	TGCAGTGCTAGTTCTGGGGAGAGGGCTACAGATACGCAGTATTTT
TRBJ2-7	TRBV30	TRBD1	.	CAWTGTGEFEQYF	TGTGCCTGGACCGGGACAGGGGAATTTGAGCAGTACTTC
TRBJ1-2	TRBV2	.	few	CASSPGPLYGYTF	TGTGCCAGCAGCCCGGGACCCCTCTATGGCTACACCTTC
TRBJ2-2	TRBV28	.	medium-sized	CASSPGPRTFTGELFF	TGTGCCAGCAGCCCAGGACCGCGAACTTTCACCGGGGAGCTGTTTTTT
TRBJ1-1	TRBV10-2	.	.	CASSLGNTEAFF	TGCGCCAGCAGTTTAGGAAACACTGAAGCTTTCTTT
TRBJ1-3	TRBV6-5	.	.	CASSYSYSSGNTIYF	TGTGCCAGCAGTTACTCCTATTCCTCTGGAAACACCATATATTTT
TRBJ1-1	TRBV5-8	TRBD1	medium-sized	CAIPGDRGMGAEAFF	TGTGCCATTCCGGGGGACAGGGGAATGGGCGCTGAAGCTTTCTTT
TRBJ2-5	TRBV28	TRBD2	.	CASSFRGELETQYF	TGTGCCAGCAGTTTCCGGGGGGAGTTAGAGACCCAGTACTTC
TRBJ2-7	TRBV29-1	TRBD1	few	CSVAPRTGGYEQYF	TGCAGCGTCGCCCCCCGGACAGGGGGCTACGAGCAGTACTTC
TRBJ2-7	TRBV7-2	.	few	CASSLSRRSGQRKGEQYF	TGTGCCAGCAGCTTAAGCAGGAGGAGTGGACAGCGCAAGGGCGAGCAGTACTTC
TRBJ1-2	TRBV9	.	.	CASSNRANYGYTF	TGTGCCAGCAGCAATCGAGCTAACTATGGCTACACCTTC
TRBJ1-4	TRBV5-1	.	.	CASSLTGEPWEKLFF	TGCGCCAGCAGCCTTACGGGGGAACCTTGGGAAAAACTGTTTTTT